The clone carrying this T cell receptor (beta chain) was seen only a few times. This sample stems from a study of human T cells and chemical hapten exposure. About the research overall: Subjects had 2% DPC placed on roughly 2 cm by roughly 2 cm of upper inner arm skin for sensitization. The cohort included alopecia areata under or over 50% scalp, totalis and universalis.

As to time point: patch test 1, 2 weeks after DPC sensitization. Treatment in this sample: therapeutic diphenylcyclopropenone sensitization with weekly scalp DPC. Sequencing started from total RNA isolated from unfractionated whole blood. Within the library, unique molecular identifiers were attached to each individual cDNA molecule. Via MiXCR, TCRdb re-called the RACE reads, giving one row per CDR3 protein. Found here are around 52,000 distinct CDR3 sequences, about a tenth of them singletons; the top ten hold 10% to 15%. Here the sequenced sample was whole blood, taken in connection with sensitization to the hapten diphenylcyclopropenone (DPC). The sequence derives from a woman in her thirties or forties with alopecia areata. Some clones in this sample may be carry-over from other donors' samples.

For the CDR3, the DNA is TGTGCCAGCAGCCGAGAGGTTAACTATGGCTACACCTTC. Translated, it gives CASSREVNYGYTF. The rearrangement links TRBV4-2 to TRBJ1-2; D is unresolved. The V end lost 4 bases, the J end lost 1 base, and 7 bases lay between the germline ends. There are 13 residues in the CDR3. Germline values: CDR1 LGHNA, CDR2 YNFKEQ.